This entry features one T cell receptor (beta chain) sequence. This entry comes from a study of human versus mouse CDR3 diversity and MHC coevolution. About the study: Each sample yielded about 0.6 x 10^7 to 1.8 x 10^7 valid reads.

Naive CD4 T cells, CD45RO-negative and CD62L-positive, were flow-sorted from PBMCs. The protocol was immunoSEQ multiplex PCR, while the TCRdb copy is restricted to in-frame clones and leaves out a portion. The sample records tens of thousands of clones, just under 95% being singletons. Germline loops: CDR1 SGHNT, CDR2 YYREEE (reference sequence). The CDR3 sequence is 14 residues long. V was trimmed by 1 base and J by 3 bases, leaving 9 bases between them. Specimen: naive CD4+ T cells from blood. Indicated subset: CD45RO-negative CD62L-positive naive CD4 T cells. The genes are TRBV5-4 and TRBJ2-3; D is possibly TRBD2 (5 bases). The source is a person between 25 and 70 years old in good health. CDR3 DNA sequence: TGTGCCAGCAGCTTGATAGGAGGAACAGATACGCAGTATTTT. Translating it yields CASSLIGGTDTQYF. The complete variable domain, with remaining parts taken from reference TRBV5-4 and TRBJ2-3, reads ETGVTQSPTHLIKTRGQQVTLRCSSQSGHNTVSWYQQALGQGPQFIFQYYREEENGRGNFPPRFSGLQFPNYSSELNVNALELDDSALYLCASSLIGGTDTQYFGPGTRLTVL.